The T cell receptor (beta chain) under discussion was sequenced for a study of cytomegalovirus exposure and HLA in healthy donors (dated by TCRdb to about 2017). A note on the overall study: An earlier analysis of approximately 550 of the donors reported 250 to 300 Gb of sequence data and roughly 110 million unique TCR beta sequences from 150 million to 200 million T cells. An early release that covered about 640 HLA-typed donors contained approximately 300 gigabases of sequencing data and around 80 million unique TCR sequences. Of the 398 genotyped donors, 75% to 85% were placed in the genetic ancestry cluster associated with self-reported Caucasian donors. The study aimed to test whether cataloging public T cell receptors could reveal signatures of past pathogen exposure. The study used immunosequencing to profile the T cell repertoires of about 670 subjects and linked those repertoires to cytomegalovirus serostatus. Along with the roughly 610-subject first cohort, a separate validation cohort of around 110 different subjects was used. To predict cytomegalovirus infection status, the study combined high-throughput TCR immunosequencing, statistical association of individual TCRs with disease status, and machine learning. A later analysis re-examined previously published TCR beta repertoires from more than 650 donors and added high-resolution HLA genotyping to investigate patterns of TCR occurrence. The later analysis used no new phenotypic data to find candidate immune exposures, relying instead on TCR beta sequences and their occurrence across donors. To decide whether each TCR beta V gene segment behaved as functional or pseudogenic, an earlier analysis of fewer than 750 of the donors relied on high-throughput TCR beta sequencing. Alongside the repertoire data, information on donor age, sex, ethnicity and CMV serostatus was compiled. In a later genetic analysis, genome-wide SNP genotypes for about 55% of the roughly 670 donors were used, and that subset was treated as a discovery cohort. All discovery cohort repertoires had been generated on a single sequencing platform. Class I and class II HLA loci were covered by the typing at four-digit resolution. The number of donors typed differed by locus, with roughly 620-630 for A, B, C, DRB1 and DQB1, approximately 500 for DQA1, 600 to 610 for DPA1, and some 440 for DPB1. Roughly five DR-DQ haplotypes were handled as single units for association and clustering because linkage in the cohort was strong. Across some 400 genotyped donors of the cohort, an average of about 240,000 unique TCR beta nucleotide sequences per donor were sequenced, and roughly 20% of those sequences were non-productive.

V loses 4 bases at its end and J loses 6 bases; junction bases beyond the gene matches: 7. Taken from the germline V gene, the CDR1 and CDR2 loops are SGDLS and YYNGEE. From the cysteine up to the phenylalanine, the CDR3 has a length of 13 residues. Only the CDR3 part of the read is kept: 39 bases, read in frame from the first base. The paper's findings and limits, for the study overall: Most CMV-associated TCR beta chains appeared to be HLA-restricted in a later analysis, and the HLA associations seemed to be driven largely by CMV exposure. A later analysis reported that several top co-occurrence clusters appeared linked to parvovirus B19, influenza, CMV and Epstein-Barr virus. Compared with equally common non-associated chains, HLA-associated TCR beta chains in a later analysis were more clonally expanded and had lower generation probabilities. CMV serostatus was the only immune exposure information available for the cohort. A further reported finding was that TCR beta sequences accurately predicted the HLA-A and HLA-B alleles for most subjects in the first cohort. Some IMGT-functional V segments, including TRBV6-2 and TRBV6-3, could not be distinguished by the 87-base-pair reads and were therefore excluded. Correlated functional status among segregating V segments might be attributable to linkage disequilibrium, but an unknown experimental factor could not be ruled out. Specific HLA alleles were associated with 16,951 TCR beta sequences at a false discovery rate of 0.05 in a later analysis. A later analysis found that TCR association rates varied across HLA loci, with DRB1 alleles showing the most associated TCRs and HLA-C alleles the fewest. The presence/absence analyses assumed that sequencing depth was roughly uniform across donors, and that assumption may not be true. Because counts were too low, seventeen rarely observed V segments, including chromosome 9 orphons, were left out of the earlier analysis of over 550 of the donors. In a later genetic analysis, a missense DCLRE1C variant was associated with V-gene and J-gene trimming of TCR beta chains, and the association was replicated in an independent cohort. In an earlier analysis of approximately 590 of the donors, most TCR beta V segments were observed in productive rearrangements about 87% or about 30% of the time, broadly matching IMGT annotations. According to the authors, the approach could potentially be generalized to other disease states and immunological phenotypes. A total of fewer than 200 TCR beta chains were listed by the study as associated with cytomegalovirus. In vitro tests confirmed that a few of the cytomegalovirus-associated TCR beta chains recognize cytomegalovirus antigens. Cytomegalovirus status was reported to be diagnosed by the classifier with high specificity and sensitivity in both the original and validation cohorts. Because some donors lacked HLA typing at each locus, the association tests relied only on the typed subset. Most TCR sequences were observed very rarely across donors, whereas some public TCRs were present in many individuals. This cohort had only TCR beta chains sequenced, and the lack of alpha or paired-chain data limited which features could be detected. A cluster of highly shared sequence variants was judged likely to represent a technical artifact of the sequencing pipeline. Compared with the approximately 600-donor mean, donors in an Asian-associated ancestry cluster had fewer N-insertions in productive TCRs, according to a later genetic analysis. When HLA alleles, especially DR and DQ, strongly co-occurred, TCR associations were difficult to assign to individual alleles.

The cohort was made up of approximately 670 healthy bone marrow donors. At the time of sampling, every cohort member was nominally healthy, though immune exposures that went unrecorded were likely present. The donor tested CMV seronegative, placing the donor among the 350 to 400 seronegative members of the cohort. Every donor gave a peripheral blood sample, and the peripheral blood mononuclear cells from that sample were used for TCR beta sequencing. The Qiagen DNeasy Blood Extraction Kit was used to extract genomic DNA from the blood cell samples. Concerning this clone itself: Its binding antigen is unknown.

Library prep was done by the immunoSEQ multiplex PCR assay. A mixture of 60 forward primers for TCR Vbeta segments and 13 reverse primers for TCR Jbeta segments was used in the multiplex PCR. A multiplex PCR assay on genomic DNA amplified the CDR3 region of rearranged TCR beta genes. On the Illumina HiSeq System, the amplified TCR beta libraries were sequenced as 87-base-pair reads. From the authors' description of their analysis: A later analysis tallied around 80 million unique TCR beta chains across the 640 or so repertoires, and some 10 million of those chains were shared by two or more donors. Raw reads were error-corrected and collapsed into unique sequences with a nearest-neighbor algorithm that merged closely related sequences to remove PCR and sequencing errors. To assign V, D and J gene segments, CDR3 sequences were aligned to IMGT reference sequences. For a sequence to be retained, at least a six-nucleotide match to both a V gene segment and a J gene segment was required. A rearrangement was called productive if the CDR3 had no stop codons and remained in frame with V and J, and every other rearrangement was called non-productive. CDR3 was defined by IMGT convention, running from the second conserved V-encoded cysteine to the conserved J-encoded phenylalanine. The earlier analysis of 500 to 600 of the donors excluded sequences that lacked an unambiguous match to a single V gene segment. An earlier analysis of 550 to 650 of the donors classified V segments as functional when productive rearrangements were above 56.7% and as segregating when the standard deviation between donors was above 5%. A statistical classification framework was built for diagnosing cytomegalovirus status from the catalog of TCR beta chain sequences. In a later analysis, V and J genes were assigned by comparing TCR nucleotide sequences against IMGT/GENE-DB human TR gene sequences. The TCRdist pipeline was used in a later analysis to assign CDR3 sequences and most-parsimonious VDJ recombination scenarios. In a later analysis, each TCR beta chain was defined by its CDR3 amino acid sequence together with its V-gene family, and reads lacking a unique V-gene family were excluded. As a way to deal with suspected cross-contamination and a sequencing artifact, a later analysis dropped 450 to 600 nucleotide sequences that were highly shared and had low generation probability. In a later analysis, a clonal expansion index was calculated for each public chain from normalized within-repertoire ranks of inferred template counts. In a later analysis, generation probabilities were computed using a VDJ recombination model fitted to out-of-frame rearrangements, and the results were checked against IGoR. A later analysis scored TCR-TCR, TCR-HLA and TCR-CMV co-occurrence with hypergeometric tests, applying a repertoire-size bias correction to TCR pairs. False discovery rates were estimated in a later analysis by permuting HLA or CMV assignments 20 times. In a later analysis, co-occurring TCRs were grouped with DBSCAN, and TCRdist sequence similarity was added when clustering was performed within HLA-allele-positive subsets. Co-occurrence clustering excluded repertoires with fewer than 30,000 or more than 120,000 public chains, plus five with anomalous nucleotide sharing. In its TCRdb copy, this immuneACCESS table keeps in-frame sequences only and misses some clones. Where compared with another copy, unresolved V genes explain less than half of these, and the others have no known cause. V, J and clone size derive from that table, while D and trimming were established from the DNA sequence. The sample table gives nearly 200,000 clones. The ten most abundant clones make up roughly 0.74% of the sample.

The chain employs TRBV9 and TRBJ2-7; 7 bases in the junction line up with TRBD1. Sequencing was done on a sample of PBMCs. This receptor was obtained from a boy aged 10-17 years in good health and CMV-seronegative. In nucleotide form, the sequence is TGTGCCAGCAGCCTCCCCCCAGGGGGCGAGCAGTACTTC. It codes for CASSLPPGGEQYF.